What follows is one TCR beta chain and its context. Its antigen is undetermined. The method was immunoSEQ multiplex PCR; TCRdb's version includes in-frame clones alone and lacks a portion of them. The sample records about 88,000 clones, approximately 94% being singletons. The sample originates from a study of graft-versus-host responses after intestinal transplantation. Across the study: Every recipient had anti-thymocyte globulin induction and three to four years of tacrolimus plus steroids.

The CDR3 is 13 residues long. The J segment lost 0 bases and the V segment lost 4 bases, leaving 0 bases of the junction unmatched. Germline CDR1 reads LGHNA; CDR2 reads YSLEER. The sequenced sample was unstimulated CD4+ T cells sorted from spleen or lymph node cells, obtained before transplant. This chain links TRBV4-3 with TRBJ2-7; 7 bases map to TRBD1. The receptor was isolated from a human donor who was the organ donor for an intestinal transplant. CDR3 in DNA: TGCGCCAGCAGCCGGGACAGCTCCTACGAGCAGTACTTC. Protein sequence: CASSRDSSYEQYF.